The 7 T cell receptor beta chains below all came from one sample that was sequenced in a study of beta chain features in type 1 diabetes. Findings and limits, study-wide: The study found moderately but significantly shorter TCRB CDR3s in all four CD4+ subsets of Type 1 diabetes patients.

Sequenced material consisted of expressed TCRB transcripts (all of the isolated RNA was reverse transcribed). Repertoires were generated with immunoSEQ multiplex PCR, while TCRdb's copy carries only in-frame clones and drops some. This table holds around 280,000 clones, roughly 15% found once. Their recognized antigens are unknown. The sample consisted of naive CD4+ T cells from blood. The receptor set was obtained from a man in his late teens or twenties with type 1 diabetes.

This clone turned up a few times. The J gene is TRBJ1-1, the V gene TRBV29-1; no clear D gene. CDR3 length: 14 amino acids. The V gene's germline CDR1 is SQVTM and CDR2 ANQGSEA. V shed 6 bases and J shed 1 base, with 15 bases lying between them. The CDR3: CSVVVRAGNTEAFF. Here the CDR3 DNA reads TGCAGCGTGGTCGTACGTGCGGGGAACACTGAAGCTTTCTTT. Looking up the rest from reference TRBV29-1 and TRBJ1-1 gives the full variable domain: SAVISQKPSRDICQRGTSLTIQCQVDSQVTMMFWYRQQPGQSLTLIATANQGSEATYESGFVIDKFPISRPNLTFSTLTVSNMSPEDSSIYLCSVVVRAGNTEAFFGQGTRLTVV.

This clone was seen a handful of times. This chain connects TRBV7-9 to TRBJ2-7, with D possibly TRBD2 on 6 matching bases. Germline V lookup: CDR1 SEHNR, CDR2 FQNEAQ (reference sequence). V shed 3 bases and J shed 1 base, with 7 bases lying between them. The CDR3 contains 13 residues. CDR3 coding DNA: TGTGCCAGCAGCTTGGGACTTTCCTACGAGCAGTACTTC. Its protein product is CASSLGLSYEQYF. Supplemented by reference TRBV7-9 and TRBJ2-7, the full variable domain reads DTGVSQNPRHKITKRGQNVTFRCDPISEHNRLYWYRQTLGQGPEFLTYFQNEAQLEKSRLLSDRFSAERPKGSFSTLEIQRTEQGDSAMYLCASSLGLSYEQYFGPGTRLTVT.

This clone was counted between two and nine times. The chain combines TRBV5-4 with TRBJ2-4; 7 nucleotides agree with TRBD2. Germline V gene sequence: CDR1 SGHNT, CDR2 YYREEE (reference sequence). The length of the CDR3 is 16 residues. The ends lost 4 bases at V and 0 bases at J; junction bases unmatched: 7. The CDR3 protein is CASSRSGELAKNIQYF. CDR3 nucleotides: TGTGCCAGCAGCCGAAGCGGGGAACTAGCCAAAAACATTCAGTACTTC.

V usage is TRBV27 and J usage is TRBJ2-7; tentative D call: TRBD1 (6 bases). CDR1 is MNHEY, CDR2 SMNVEV, per germline (reference sequence). The germline V and J ends were trimmed by 4 bases and 1 base, with 17 bases remaining between them. The CDR3 covers 16 residues. The CDR3 protein is CASSSTWAGASYEQYF. CDR3 sequence (DNA): TGTGCCAGCAGTTCCACCTGGGCAGGGGCTTCCTACGAGCAGTACTTC.

This clone has only a few counts. The chain joins TRBV7-2 to TRBJ2-7; no reliable D call. Between the trimmed V and J ends, which lost 5 bases and 3 bases, there was a span of 5 bases. Per germline, CDR1 SGHTA and CDR2 FQGNSA. This CDR3 is 11 amino acids long. Here the CDR3 DNA reads TGTGCCAGCAGCCACGGCTACGAGCAGTACTTC. The encoded protein is CASSHGYEQYF.

J is TRBJ2-7 and V is TRBV5-4, with 8 nucleotides matching TRBD2. V lost 3 bases to trimming and J lost 2 bases; unmatched junction nucleotides: 4. Germline loops: CDR1 SGHNT, CDR2 YYREEE (reference sequence). This CDR3 is 14 amino acids long. CDR3 residues: CASSSGGVTYEQYF. The CDR3 region has the DNA TGTGCCAGCAGCTCCGGGGGGGTAACCTACGAGCAGTACTTC.

The chain combines TRBV5-1 with TRBJ2-1; the match to TRBD1 covers 7 bases. This CDR3 is built from 14 residues. With V trimmed by 2 bases and J by 12 bases, 11 bases remained unmatched. From germline, CDR1 is SGHRS and CDR2 YFSETQ. The CDR3 loop reads CASSLEQGPLVQFF. CDR3 in DNA: TGCGCCAGCAGCTTAGAACAGGGGCCGCTTGTGCAGTTCTTC.